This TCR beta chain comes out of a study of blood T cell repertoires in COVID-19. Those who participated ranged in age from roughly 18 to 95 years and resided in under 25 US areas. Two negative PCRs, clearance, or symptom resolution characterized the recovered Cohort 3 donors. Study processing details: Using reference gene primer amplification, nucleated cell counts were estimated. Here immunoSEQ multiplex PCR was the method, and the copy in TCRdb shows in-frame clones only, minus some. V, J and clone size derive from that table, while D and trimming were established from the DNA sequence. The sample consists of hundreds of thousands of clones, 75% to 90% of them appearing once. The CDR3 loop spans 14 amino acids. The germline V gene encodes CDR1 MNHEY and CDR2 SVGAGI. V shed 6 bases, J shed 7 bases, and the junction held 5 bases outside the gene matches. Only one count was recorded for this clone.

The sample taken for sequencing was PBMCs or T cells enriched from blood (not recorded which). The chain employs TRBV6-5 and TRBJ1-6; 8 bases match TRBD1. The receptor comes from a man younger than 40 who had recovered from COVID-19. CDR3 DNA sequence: TGTGCCAGCAGAGCAGGGGGCCCGAATTCACCCCTCCACTTT. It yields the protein CASRAGGPNSPLHF.